This T cell receptor (beta chain) derives from a study of radiotherapy plus CTLA-4 blockade in lung cancer. Study-wide results and caveats: Researchers report tumor-derived TCR clones expanding in blood after radiotherapy plus ipilimumab.

Some clones are missing from TCRdb's copy, which holds only in-frame ones; the method was immunoSEQ multiplex PCR. There are some 67,000 clones in the sample; approximately 76% occur only once, and roughly 15% lies in the top ten. With regard to this clone: Antigen: not known.

The germline CDR1 and CDR2 sequences are SGHNT and YYREEE (reference sequence). Unmatched junction bases numbered 4, after V lost 3 bases and J lost 3 bases. This CDR3 has 15 residues. The chain recombines TRBV5-4 with TRBJ1-2; 11 nucleotides agree with TRBD1. The receptor's source is a human donor with non-small cell lung cancer whose response to radiotherapy plus ipilimumab could not be evaluated. Some clones in this sample may be carry-over from other donors' samples. The starting material was peripheral blood, obtained from a patient treated with radiotherapy plus ipilimumab. CDR3 loop: CASSSRDRGDYGYTF. Written as DNA, the CDR3 is TGTGCCAGCAGCTCCCGGGACAGGGGGGACTATGGCTACACCTTC.